A selection of T cell receptor beta chains follows, all from one sample in a study of blood T cell repertoires in COVID-19. TCRdb keeps only in-frame clones here, not all; method: immunoSEQ multiplex PCR. The repertoire has 55,000 to 80,000 clones, roughly nine tenths of them found once; the top ten carry around 10%. Sequences were obtained from peripheral blood. The receptors were sampled from a man older than 75 with acute or convalescent COVID-19. CDR3s include the opening cysteine and the closing phenylalanine or tryptophan. A D gene is named only where the DNA matches it firmly. Rows may omit the clone size; those that give it use once, few, many or a size class.

V,size,J,D,CDR3,DNA
TRBV5-1,.,TRBJ2-5,TRBD1,CASSRDRGRETQYF,TGCGCCAGCAGTCGGGACAGGGGGCGAGAGACCCAGTACTTC
TRBV7-9,.,TRBJ2-1,.,CASSYQAPGQFF,TGTGCCAGCAGTTACCAAGCCCCGGGGCAGTTCTTC
TRBV2,.,TRBJ2-1,.,CASSSGQTNEQFF,TGTGCCAGCAGCTCTGGACAGACTAATGAGCAGTTCTTC
TRBV3-1/TRBV3-2,.,TRBJ1-1,.,CASSQAGHYTEAFF,TGTGCCAGCAGCCAAGCGGGACACTACACTGAAGCTTTCTTT
TRBV2,.,TRBJ1-1,TRBD1,CASTGNRGPDTEAFF,TGTGCCAGCACTGGAAACAGGGGTCCGGACACTGAAGCTTTCTTT
TRBV5-1,.,TRBJ2-3,TRBD2,CASRTSGGTDTQYF,TGCGCCAGCCGGACTAGCGGGGGCACAGATACGCAGTATTTT
TRBV19,.,TRBJ1-3,.,CASISWRGPPGNTIYF,TGTGCCAGTATCTCGTGGAGGGGACCCCCTGGAAACACCATATATTTT
TRBV19,.,TRBJ1-5,TRBD1,CASSLYLDRGNQPQHF,TGTGCCAGTAGTCTTTACTTGGACAGGGGAAATCAGCCCCAGCATTTT
TRBV19,once,TRBJ2-3,.,CASSIIQSGVADTQYF,TGTGCCAGTAGTATTATACAGTCGGGAGTTGCGGATACGCAGTATTTT
TRBV5-4,.,TRBJ1-2,TRBD1,CASSPGTGVEYGYTF,TGTGCCAGCAGCCCGGGGACAGGGGTTGAGTATGGCTACACCTTC
TRBV4-1,.,TRBJ1-1,TRBD1,CASSPLAGGQGGFEAFF,TGCGCCAGCAGCCCCCTGGCGGGGGGACAGGGGGGTTTTGAAGCTTTCTTT
TRBV6-5,.,TRBJ1-1,.,CASSRSQGSTEAFF,TGTGCCAGCAGCCGATCCCAGGGGAGTACTGAAGCTTTCTTT